This T cell receptor beta chain stems from a study of cytomegalovirus exposure and HLA in healthy donors. Germline lookup yields CDR1 SGHVS and CDR2 FNYEAQ. CDR3 length equals 15 residues. V lost 5 bases, J lost 1 base, and 3 bases stayed unmatched. Both 60 Vbeta primers and 13 Jbeta primers went into the PCR. The protocol was immunoSEQ multiplex PCR, while the TCRdb copy is restricted to in-frame clones and leaves out a portion. The repertoire holds about 150,000 clones, about 82% seen once, with 3% to 3.5% in the top ten. This receptor was identified in a male donor in good health and CMV-seronegative. The sequencing input was PBMCs. This chain connects TRBV7-6 to TRBJ1-3; 9 nucleotides line up with TRBD1. Written as DNA, the CDR3 is TGTGCCAGCAGCCTGGGGACAGGGTCTGGAAACACCATATATTTT. As protein: CASSLGTGSGNTIYF.